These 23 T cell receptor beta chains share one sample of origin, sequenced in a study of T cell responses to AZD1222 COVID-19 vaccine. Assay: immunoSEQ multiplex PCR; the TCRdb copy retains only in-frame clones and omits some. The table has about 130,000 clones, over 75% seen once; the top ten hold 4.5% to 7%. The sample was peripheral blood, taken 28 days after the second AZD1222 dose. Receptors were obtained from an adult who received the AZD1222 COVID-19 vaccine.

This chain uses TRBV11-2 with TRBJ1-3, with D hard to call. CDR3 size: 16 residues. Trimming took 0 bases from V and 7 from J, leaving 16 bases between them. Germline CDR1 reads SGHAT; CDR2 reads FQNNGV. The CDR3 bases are TGTGCCAGCAGCTTAGACTATGCGGGCGCGGAGAACACCATATATTTT. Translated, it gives CASSLDYAGAENTIYF.

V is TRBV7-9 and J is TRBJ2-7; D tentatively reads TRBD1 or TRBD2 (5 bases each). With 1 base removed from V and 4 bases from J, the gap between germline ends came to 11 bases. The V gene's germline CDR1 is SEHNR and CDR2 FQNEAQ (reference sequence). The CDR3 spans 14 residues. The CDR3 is CASSLGGTLYEQYF. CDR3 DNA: TGTGCCAGCAGCTTAGGTGGGACCCTATACGAGCAGTACTTC.

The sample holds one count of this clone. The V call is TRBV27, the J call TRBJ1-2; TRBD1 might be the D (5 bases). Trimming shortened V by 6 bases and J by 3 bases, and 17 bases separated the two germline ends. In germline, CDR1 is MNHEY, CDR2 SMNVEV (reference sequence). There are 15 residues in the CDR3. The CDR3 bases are TGTGCCAGCAGACCACAGGATTACGACTACTATGGCTACACCTTC. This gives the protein CASRPQDYDYYGYTF.

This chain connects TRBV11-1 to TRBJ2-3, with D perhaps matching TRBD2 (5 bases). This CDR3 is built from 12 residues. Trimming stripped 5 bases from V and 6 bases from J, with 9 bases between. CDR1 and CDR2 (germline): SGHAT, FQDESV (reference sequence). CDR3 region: CASSRLRDTQYF. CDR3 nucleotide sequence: TGTGCCAGCAGCCGACTACGGGATACGCAGTATTTT.

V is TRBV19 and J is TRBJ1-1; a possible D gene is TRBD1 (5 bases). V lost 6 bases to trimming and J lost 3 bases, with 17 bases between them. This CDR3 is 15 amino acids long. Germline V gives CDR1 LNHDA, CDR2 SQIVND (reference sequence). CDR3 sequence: CASRAAGTDYTEAFF. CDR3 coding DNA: TGTGCCAGTAGAGCAGCCGGGACGGATTACACTGAAGCTTTCTTT.

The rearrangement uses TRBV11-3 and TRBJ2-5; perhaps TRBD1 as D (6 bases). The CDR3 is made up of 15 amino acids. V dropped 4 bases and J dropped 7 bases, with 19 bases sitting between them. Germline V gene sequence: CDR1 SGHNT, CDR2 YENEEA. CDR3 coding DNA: TGTGCCAGCAGCTCCGGTGTTTCAGGGGATCGGACCCAGTACTTC. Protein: CASSSGVSGDRTQYF. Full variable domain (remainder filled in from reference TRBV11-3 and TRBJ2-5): EAGVVQSPRYKIIEKKQPVAFWCNPISGHNTLYWYLQNLGQGPELLIRYENEEAVDDSQLPKDRFSAERLKGVDSTLKIQPAELGDSAVYLCASSSGVSGDRTQYFGPGTRLLVL.

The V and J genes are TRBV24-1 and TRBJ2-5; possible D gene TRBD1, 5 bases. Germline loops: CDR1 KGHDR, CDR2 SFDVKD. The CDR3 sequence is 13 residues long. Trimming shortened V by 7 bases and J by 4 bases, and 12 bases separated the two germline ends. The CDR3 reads CATSTGLGETQYF. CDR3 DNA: TGTGCCACCAGCACAGGTCTGGGAGAGACCCAGTACTTC.

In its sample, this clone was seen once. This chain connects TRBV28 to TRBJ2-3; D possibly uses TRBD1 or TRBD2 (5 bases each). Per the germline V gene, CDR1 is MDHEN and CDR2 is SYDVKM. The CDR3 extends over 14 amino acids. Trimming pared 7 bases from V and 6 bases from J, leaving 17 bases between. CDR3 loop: CASTLWGSADTQYF. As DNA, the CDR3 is TGTGCCAGCACCCTCTGGGGGTCGGCGGATACGCAGTATTTT.

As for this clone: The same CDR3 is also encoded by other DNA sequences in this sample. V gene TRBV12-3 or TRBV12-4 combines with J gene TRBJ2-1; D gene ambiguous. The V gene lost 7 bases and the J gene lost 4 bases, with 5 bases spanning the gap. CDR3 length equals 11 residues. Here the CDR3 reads CASTGYNEQFF. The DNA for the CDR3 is TGTGCCAGCACCGGTTACAATGAGCAGTTCTTC.

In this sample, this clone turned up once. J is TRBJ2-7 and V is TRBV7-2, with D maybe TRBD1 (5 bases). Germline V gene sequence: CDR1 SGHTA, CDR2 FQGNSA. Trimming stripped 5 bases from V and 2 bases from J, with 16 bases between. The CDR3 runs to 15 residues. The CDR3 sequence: CASSLRVDRTYEQYF. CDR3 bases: TGTGCCAGCAGCCTCCGGGTAGACAGAACCTACGAGCAGTACTTC.

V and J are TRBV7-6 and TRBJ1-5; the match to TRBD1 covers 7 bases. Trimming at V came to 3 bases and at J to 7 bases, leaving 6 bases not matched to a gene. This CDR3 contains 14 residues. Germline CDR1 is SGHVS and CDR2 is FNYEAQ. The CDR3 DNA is TGTGCCAGCAGCTTTGGCAGGGGGACGCAGCCCCAGCATTTT. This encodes CASSFGRGTQPQHF.

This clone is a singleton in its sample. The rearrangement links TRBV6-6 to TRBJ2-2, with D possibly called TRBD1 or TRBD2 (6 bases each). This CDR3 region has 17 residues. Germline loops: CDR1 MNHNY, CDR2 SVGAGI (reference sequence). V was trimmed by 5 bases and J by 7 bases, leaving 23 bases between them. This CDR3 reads CASSHIPGANRGGELFF. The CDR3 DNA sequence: TGTGCCAGCAGTCACATTCCGGGGGCGAACCGGGGCGGGGAGCTGTTTTTT.

CDR3 sequence reads: CASGRGGVEKLFF. Here the CDR3 DNA reads TGTGCCAGCGGCCGAGGGGGGGTTGAAAAACTGTTTTTT. The chain employs TRBV25-1 and TRBJ1-4; D may be TRBD1 (6 bases). CDR1 and CDR2 (germline): MGHDK, SYGVNS. Trimming took 8 bases from V and 7 from J, leaving 14 bases between them. The CDR3 is 13 residues long.

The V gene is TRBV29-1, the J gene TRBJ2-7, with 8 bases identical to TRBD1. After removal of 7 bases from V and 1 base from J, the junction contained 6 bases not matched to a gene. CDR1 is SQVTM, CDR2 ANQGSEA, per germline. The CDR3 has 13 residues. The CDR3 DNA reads TGCAGCGCACAGGGGGTGAGATCCTACGAGCAGTACTTC. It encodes CSAQGVRSYEQYF.

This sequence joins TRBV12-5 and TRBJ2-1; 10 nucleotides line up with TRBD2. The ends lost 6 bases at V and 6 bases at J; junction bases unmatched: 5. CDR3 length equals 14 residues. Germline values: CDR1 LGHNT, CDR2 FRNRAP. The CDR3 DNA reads TGTGCTAGTGGAGCAAGCGGGGGGGCCAATGAGCAGTTCTTC. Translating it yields CASGASGGANEQFF.

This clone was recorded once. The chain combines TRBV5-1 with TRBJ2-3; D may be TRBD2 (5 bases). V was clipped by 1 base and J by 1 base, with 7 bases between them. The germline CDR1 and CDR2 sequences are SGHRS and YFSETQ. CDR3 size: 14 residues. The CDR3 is CASSLSEGTDTQYF. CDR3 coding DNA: TGCGCCAGCAGCTTGTCGGAGGGCACAGATACGCAGTATTTT.

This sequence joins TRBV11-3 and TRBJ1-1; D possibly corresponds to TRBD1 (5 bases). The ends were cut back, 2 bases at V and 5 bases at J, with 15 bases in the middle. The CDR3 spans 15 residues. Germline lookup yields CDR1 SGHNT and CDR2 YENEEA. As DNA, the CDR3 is TGTGCCAGCAGCTTACGTTCCATCCAGGGTACTGAAGCTTTCTTT. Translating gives CASSLRSIQGTEAFF. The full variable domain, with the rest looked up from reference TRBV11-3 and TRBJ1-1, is EAGVVQSPRYKIIEKKQPVAFWCNPISGHNTLYWYLQNLGQGPELLIRYENEEAVDDSQLPKDRFSAERLKGVDSTLKIQPAELGDSAVYLCASSLRSIQGTEAFFGQGTRLTVV.

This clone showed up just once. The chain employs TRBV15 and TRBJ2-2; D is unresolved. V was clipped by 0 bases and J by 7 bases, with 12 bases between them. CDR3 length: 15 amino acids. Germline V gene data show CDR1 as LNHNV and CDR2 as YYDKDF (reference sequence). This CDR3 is CATSRESQGFGELFF. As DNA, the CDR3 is TGTGCCACCAGCAGAGAGTCGCAAGGGTTCGGGGAGCTGTTTTTT.

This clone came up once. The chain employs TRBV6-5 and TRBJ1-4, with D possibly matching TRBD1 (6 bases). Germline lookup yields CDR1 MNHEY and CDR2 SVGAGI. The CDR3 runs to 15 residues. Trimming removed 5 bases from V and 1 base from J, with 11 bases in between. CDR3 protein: CASSPGQITNEKLFF. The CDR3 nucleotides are TGTGCCAGCAGTCCCGGACAGATAACTAATGAAAAACTGTTTTTT.

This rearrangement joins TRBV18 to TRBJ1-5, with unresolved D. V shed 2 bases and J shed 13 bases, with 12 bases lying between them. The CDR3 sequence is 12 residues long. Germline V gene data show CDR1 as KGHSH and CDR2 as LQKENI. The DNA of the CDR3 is TGTGCCAGCTCACCATCGGACGGTCCTCAGCATTTT. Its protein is CASSPSDGPQHF.

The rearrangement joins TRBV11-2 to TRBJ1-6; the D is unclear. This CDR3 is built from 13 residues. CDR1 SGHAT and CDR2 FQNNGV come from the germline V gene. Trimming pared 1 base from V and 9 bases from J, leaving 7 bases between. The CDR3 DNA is TGTGCCAGCAGCTTAGGGTTGGGTTCACCCCTCCACTTT. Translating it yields CASSLGLGSPLHF.

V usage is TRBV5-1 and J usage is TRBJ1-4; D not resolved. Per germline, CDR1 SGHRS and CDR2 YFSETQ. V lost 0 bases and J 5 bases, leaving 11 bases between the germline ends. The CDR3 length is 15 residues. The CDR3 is CASSLAAGGNEKLFF. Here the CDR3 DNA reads TGCGCCAGCAGCTTGGCCGCGGGAGGGAATGAAAAACTGTTTTTT.

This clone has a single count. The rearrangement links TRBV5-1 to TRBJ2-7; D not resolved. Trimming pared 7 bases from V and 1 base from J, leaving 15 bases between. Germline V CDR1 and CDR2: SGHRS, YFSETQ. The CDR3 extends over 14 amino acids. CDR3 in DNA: TGCGCCAGCGGACCAGAACAGTTATCCTACGAGCAGTACTTC. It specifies CASGPEQLSYEQYF.